A selection of T cell receptor beta chains follows, all from one sample in a study of cytomegalovirus exposure and HLA in healthy donors. The table came from immunoSEQ multiplex PCR; TCRdb's copy has only in-frame clones and leaves some out. The sample includes under 150,000 clones, 81% seen only once; the top ten take about 0.7%. Material for sequencing was PBMCs. These receptors all stem from a man between 18 and 35 years old in good health and CMV-seronegative. The CDR3 runs from the conserved cysteine through the conserved F or W. The D gene is left open where the match is weak. Size tells how often a clone was seen (once, few, many) or the class of an expanded clone, and some rows leave it out.

V gene	J gene	clone size	D gene	CDR3 protein	CDR3 DNA
TRBV14	TRBJ1-5	NA	NA	CASSPNRKRSPQHF	TGTGCCAGCAGCCCTAACAGGAAAAGGTCGCCCCAGCATTTT
TRBV28	TRBJ2-4	NA	TRBD1	CASGAGGATKNIQYF	TGTGCCAGCGGGGCAGGGGGCGCAACCAAAAACATTCAGTACTTC
TRBV6-4	TRBJ1-5	NA	TRBD1	CASSLGTGGSNQPQHF	TGTGCCAGCAGCCTCGGGACAGGGGGGAGCAATCAGCCCCAGCATTTT
TRBV11-2	TRBJ2-7	NA	TRBD1	CASSLSSGTGAYEQYF	TGTGCCAGCAGCCTGAGTTCCGGGACAGGGGCCTACGAGCAGTACTTC
TRBV29-1	TRBJ2-1	NA	TRBD2	CSVVSSGADEQFF	TGCAGCGTTGTTTCTAGCGGGGCAGATGAGCAGTTCTTC
TRBV5-1	TRBJ1-1	NA	TRBD1	CASSRTGLNTEAFF	TGCGCCAGCAGCAGGACAGGGTTGAACACTGAAGCTTTCTTT
TRBV30	TRBJ1-5	NA	NA	CAWSLGVPTLNSNQPQHF	TGTGCCTGGAGCCTAGGGGTCCCGACGCTAAATAGCAATCAGCCCCAGCATTTT
TRBV4-1	TRBJ2-7	NA	TRBD2	CASSQIASGGTTYEQYF	TGCGCCAGCAGCCAAATAGCTAGCGGGGGGACGACCTACGAGCAGTACTTC
TRBV7-2	TRBJ1-2	NA	TRBD1	CASNPDRGRSYTF	TGTGCCAGCAACCCCGACAGGGGGAGAAGCTACACCTTC
TRBV9	TRBJ1-6	NA	TRBD1	CASSVEGTGGYNSPLHF	TGTGCCAGCAGCGTAGAAGGGACAGGAGGTTATAATTCACCCCTCCACTTT
TRBV4-3	TRBJ1-6	NA	TRBD1	CASSQDDRGNSPLHF	TGCGCCAGCAGCCAAGATGACAGGGGAAATTCACCCCTCCACTTT
TRBV6-5	TRBJ1-6	NA	NA	CASSYSPGINSPLHF	TGTGCCAGCAGTTACTCTCCGGGGATTAATTCACCCCTCCACTTT
TRBV11-2	TRBJ1-1	once	NA	CASSTTPVTEAFF	TGTGCCAGCAGCACTACACCGGTGACTGAAGCTTTCTTT
TRBV30	TRBJ1-3	NA	NA	CAWSVPVGNTIYF	TGTGCCTGGAGTGTACCGGTAGGAAACACCATATATTTT
TRBV30	TRBJ1-5	NA	NA	CAWSRLGSSNQPQHF	TGTGCCTGGAGCCGCTTGGGGAGCAGCAATCAGCCCCAGCATTTT
TRBV20-1	TRBJ1-1	once	NA	CSASVLPEAFF	TGCAGTGCTAGTGTTCTCCCTGAAGCTTTCTTT
TRBV30	TRBJ1-2	NA	TRBD1	CAWRTGTGYGYTF	TGTGCCTGGAGGACCGGGACAGGGTACGGCTACACCTTC
TRBV5-1	TRBJ1-1	NA	NA	CASRQEGYTEAFF	TGCGCCAGCAGGCAAGAGGGATACACTGAAGCTTTCTTT